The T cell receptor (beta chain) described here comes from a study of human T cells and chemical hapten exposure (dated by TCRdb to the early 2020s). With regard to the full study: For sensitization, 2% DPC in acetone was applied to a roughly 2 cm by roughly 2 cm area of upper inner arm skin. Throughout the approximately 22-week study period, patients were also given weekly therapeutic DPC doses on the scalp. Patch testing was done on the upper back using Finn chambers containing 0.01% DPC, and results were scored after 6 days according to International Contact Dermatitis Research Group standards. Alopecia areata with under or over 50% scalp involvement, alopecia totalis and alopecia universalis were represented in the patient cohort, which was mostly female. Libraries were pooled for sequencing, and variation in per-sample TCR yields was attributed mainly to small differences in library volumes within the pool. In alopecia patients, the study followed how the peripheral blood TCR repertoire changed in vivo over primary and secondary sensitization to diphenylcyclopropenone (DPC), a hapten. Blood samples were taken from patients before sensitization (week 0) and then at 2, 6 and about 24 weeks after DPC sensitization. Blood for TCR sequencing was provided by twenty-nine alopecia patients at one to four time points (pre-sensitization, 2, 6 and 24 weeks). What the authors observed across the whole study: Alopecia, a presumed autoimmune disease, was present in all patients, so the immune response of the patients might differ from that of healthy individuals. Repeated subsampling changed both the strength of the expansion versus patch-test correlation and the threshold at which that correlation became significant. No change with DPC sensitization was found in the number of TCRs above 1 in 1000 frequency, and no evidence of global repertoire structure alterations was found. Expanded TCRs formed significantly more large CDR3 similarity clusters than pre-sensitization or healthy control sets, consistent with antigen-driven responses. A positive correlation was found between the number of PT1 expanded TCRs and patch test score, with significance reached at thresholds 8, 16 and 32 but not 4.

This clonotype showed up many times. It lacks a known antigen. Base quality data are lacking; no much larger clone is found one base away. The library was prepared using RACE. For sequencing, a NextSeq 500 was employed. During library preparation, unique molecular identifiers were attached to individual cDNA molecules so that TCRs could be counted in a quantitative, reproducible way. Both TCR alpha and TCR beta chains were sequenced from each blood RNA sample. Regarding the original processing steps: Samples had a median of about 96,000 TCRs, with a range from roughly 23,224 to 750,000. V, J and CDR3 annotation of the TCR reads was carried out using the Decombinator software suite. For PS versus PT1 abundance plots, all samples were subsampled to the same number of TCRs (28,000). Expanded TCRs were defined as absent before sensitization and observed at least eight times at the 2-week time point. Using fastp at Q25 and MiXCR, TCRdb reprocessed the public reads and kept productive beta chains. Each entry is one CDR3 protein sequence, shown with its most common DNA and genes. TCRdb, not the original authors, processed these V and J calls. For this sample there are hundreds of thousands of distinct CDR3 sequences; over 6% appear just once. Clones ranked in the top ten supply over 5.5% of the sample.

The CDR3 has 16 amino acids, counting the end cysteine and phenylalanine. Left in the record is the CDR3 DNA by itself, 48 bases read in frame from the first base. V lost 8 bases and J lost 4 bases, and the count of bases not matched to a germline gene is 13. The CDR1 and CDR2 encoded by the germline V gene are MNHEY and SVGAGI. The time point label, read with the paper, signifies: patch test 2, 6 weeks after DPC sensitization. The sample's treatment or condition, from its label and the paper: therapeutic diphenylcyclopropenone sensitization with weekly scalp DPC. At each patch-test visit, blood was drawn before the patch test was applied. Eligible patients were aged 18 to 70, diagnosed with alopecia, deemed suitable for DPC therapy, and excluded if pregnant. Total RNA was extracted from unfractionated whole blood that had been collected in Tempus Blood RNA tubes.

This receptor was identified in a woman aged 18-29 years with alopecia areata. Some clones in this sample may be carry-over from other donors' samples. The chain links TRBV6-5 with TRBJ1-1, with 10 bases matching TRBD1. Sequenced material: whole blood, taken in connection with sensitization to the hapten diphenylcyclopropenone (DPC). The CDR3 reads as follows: CASSCTTGGECTEAFF. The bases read TGTGCCAGCTCTTGTACGACAGGGGGCGAATGCACTGAAGCTTTCTTT.